The rows below give T cell receptor beta chains drawn from one sample of a study of T cell responses to AZD1222 COVID-19 vaccine. The repertoire was sequenced with immunoSEQ multiplex PCR; TCRdb's copy has only in-frame clones and lacks some. The table lists roughly 150,000 clones, about nine tenths of them singletons. Source: peripheral blood, taken 28 days after the second AZD1222 dose. The origin of the receptors is an adult who received the AZD1222 COVID-19 vaccine. Each CDR3 is given without its conserved first and last residue. Clone size is given for some rows only: seen once, a few or many times, or a class if the clone is expanded.

clone_size | j_call | v_call | cdr3_aa
. | TRBJ1-6 | TRBV19 | ASSAGETNNSPLH
. | TRBJ2-7 | TRBV6-6 | ASSYSFLRDYEQY
once | TRBJ1-6 | TRBV28 | ASSPRQGLDNSPLH
. | TRBJ2-7 | TRBV28 | ASNPQQTYEQY
. | TRBJ2-7 | TRBV10-1 | ASSGTTISEQY
. | TRBJ1-1 | TRBV28 | ASSLGGRAEAF
. | TRBJ2-7 | TRBV20-1 | SASGQGPYEQY
. | TRBJ1-3 | TRBV18 | ASSPQGLVGNTIY
once | TRBJ2-5 | TRBV12-3/TRBV12-4 | ASSFQETQY
. | TRBJ1-4 | TRBV7-9 | ASSAGTPSGEKLF
. | TRBJ2-2 | TRBV27 | ASSFQGANGELF
. | TRBJ2-7 | TRBV9 | ASSPARNSYEQY
. | TRBJ2-6 | TRBV5-1 | ASSLDQGAGANVLT
. | TRBJ1-5 | TRBV7-9 | ASSLGGTDNQPQH
few | TRBJ2-7 | TRBV6-2/TRBV6-3 | ASSYSSSPYEQY
. | TRBJ1-2 | TRBV7-8 | ASSNEWTVGDYGYT
once | TRBJ1-1 | TRBV3-1/TRBV3-2 | ASSQGRRGLGEAF
few | TRBJ2-3 | TRBV29-1 | SGDEGGIDTQY
. | TRBJ1-4 | TRBV20-1 | SASSQGATNEKLF
. | TRBJ2-7 | TRBV29-1 | SVKVGDRVYEQY
. | TRBJ2-5 | TRBV6-5 | ASSSDRSGTQY
. | TRBJ2-5 | TRBV7-2 | ASSRLQETQY
. | TRBJ2-1 | TRBV10-3 | AIRNRGSSSYNEQF
. | TRBJ1-1 | TRBV7-2 | ASSPQLARWAF